The clone carrying this T cell receptor (beta chain) has only one observation. These data originate in a study of blood T cell repertoires in COVID-19. About the research overall: Sites in the United States, Italy and Spain provided acute and convalescent COVID-19 samples. The analysed material was cDNA or gDNA that came from T cells, B-cell-depleted T cells, or PBMCs.

Authors' data handling: Cell counts per sample came from amplifying reference gene primers. Generated by immunoSEQ multiplex PCR, the TCRdb table keeps only in-frame clones and is missing some. V and J calls and clone size come straight from that table; D and trimming were deduced from the DNA. The table includes approximately 240,000 clones, 84% detected once. The sequenced sample consisted of peripheral blood. The sequence was obtained from a woman aged 80 or older with active or convalescent COVID-19.

CDR3 nucleotides: TGTGCCAGCAGCTATACTAGCGGTGGTTCCTACGAGCAGTACTTC. This encodes CASSYTSGGSYEQYF. The chain couples TRBV6-5 to TRBJ2-7, with 8 bases that match TRBD2. The CDR3 is 15 amino acids. Germline V gene lookup returns CDR1 MNHEY and CDR2 SVGAGI. V lost 6 bases, J lost 1 base, and 8 bases stayed unmatched.